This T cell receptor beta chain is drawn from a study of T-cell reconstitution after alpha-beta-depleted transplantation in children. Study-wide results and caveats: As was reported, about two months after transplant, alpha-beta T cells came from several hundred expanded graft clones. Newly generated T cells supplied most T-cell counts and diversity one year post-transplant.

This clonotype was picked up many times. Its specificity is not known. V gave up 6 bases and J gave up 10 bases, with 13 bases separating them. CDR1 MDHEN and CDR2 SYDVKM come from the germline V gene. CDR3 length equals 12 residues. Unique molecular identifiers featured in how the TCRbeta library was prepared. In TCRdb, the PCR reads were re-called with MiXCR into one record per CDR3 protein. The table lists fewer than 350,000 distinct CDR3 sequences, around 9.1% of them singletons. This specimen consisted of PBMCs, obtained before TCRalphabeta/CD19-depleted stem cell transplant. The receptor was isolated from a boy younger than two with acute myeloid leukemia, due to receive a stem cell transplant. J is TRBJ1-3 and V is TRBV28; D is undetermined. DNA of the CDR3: TGTGCCAGCAGCCAGTCAGGACCTACCATATATTTT. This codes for CASSQSGPTIYF.